This T cell receptor (beta chain) emerged from a study of cytomegalovirus exposure and HLA in healthy donors (dated by TCRdb to about 2017). A note on the overall study: According to a later analysis, one platform produced both the roughly 110 validation repertoires and the 620 or so repertoires of the first cohort. The study aimed to test whether signatures of past pathogen exposure could be identified by cataloging public T cell receptors. Besides the first cohort of roughly 640 subjects, a separate validation cohort made up of 95 to 150 different subjects was used. The study combined high-throughput TCR immunosequencing, statistical association of individual TCRs with disease status, and machine learning to predict cytomegalovirus infection status. The paper as a whole reports these results and caveats: The authors suggested that the approach could potentially be extended to other disease states and immunological phenotypes. The study gave a list of about 170 TCR beta chains associated with cytomegalovirus. The classifier was reported to diagnose cytomegalovirus status with high specificity and sensitivity in both the original and validation cohorts. While some public TCRs were present in many individuals, most TCR sequences turned up only very rarely across donors. In vitro tests confirmed that a few of the cytomegalovirus-associated TCR beta chains recognize cytomegalovirus antigens. All 130 or so repertoires were used to score co-occurrence in the validation cohort in a later analysis, because that analysis had no HLA typing for the cohort. A later analysis found that TCRs clustered in the first cohort also tended to co-occur in the roughly 120 validation repertoires, with 90% to 95% of cluster scores above 0.

Donors formed part of the validation cohort, which comprised 120 subjects and was distinct from the first cohort of fewer than 750 subjects. Worth noting for this clone: The clone's antigen remains unknown. Base-call qualities are not available, and no considerably larger clone is one nucleotide away.

Receptor amplification or capture employed the immunoSEQ multiplex PCR assay. The authors processed their data as follows. A statistical classification framework was developed to diagnose cytomegalovirus status using the catalog of TCR beta chain sequences. TCRdb mirrors the immuneACCESS table, restricted to in-frame sequences. Some clones are absent from its copies; in checked studies, under half trace to an unresolved V gene, and the reason for the others is unknown. V and J calls and clone size follow that table, whereas D and trimming were derived from the DNA. In this sample the table shows 95,000 to 150,000 clones, about 93% of which occur a single time. Together, the top ten hold roughly 1.3% of the sample. The sequenced sample consisted of PBMCs. This TCR was recovered from a woman aged 18-30 years in good health and CMV-seronegative.

The CDR3 protein: CASSQTGFEQYF. The nucleotides are TGTGCCAGTAGCCAGACAGGGTTCGAGCAGTACTTC. The chain uses TRBV19 and TRBJ2-7; TRBD1 lines up with 7 middle nucleotides. Reading the germline V gene (reference sequence) gives CDR1 LNHDA and CDR2 SQIVND. V loses 6 bases at its end and J loses 6 bases; junction bases beyond the gene matches: 5. From the cysteine through the phenylalanine, the CDR3 covers 12 amino acids. Just CDR3 DNA is preserved here, 36 bases in frame from base 1.